Included here is one TCR beta chain sequence, with context. The data were obtained in a study of shared clonotypes between healthy human individuals. From germline, CDR1 is MNHNS and CDR2 SASEGT. V lost 2 bases, J lost 9 bases, and 3 bases stayed unmatched. CDR3 length: 15 amino acids. The data were produced by immunoSEQ multiplex PCR, yet TCRdb's version contains in-frame clones alone and is incomplete. The sample has 1.6 million or so clones; roughly 95% are singletons. Input material: naive CD4+ T cells sorted from blood. Subset given: CD45RA+ positively selected. The source is a man under 40 in good health. V gene TRBV6-1 combines with J gene TRBJ2-1, with 14 bases aligning to TRBD2. The CDR3 DNA reads as TGTGCCAGCAGTGAACCGGGACTAGCGGGAGTTGAGCAGTTCTTC. Its translation is CASSEPGLAGVEQFF.